This T cell receptor beta chain is drawn from a study of blood T cells in healthy people across ages. Study-wide points: TCR beta diversity was tightly associated with the proportion of naive T cells. Researchers deemed the diversity estimates from one million T cells underestimates.

For the second PCR, which ran for roughly 7 to 11 cycles, a sample-barcoded 5' primer and a J-beta primer mix were used. Each CDR3 protein gets one entry after TCRdb re-called the 5' RACE reads with MiXCR. The table includes 980,000 or so distinct CDR3 sequences, around 48% detected once. Details on this clonotype: No antigen is known for it.

Ranging in age from about 6 to 95, the donors were healthy Caucasian individuals from Russia. Per sample, at least 6 micrograms of total RNA were extracted. The V gene end was trimmed by 6 bases and the J gene end by 0 bases; junction bases not matched to a gene: 20. The length of the CDR3 is 21 residues. The chain recombines TRBV12-3 or TRBV12-4 with TRBJ2-6; TRBD1 matches at 7 bases. The sample comprised blood. The TCR was taken from a man under 40 in good health. CDR3 nucleotide sequence: TGTGCCAGCAGCTTCCCTCTCACCGGGACAGAGCATAGCTCTGGGGCCAACGTCCTGACTTTC. Translation: CASSFPLTGTEHSSGANVLTF.